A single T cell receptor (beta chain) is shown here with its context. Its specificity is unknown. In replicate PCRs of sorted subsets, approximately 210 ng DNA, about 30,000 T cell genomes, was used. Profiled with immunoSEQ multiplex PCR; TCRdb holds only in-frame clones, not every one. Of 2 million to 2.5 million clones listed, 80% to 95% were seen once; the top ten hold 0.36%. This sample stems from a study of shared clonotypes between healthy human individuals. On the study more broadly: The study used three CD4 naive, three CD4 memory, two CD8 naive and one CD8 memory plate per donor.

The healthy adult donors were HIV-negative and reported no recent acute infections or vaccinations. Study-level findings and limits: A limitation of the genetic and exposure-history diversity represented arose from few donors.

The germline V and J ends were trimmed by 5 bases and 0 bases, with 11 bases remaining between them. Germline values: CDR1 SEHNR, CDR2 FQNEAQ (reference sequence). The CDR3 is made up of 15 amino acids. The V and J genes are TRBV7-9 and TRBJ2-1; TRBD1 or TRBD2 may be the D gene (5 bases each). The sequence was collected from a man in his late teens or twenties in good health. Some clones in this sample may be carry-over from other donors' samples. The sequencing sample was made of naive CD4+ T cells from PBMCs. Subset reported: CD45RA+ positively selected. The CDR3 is CASSRGARSYNEQFF. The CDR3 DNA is TGTGCCAGCAGCCGAGGGGCCCGCTCCTACAATGAGCAGTTCTTC.